The rows below give T cell receptor beta chains drawn from one sample of a study of response to subunit inactivated influenza vaccine. Each CDR3 protein gets one entry after TCRdb re-called the RT-PCR reads with MiXCR. The repertoire consists of approximately 680,000 distinct CDR3 sequences, with less than 20% occurring once and the leading ten covering 9.5% to 13%. The starting material was PBMCs from blood, obtained 12 days after vaccination. These receptors all stem from a man aged 50-59 years who received an inactivated influenza vaccine. Each CDR3 is given with its conserved first and last residue. A D gene is named only where the DNA matches it firmly. Only part of the rows carry a size: once, few, many, or a class if the clone is expanded.

clone_size d_call j_call v_call cdr3_nt cdr3_aa
NA NA TRBJ2-3 TRBV28 TGTGCCAGCTCGTGGGAGCAGCGGGGCACAGATACGCAGTATTTT CASSWEQRGTDTQYF
few NA TRBJ2-5 TRBV5-1 TGCGCCAGCAGCTTGGAGGACAGACCAGCGGAGACCCAGTACTTC CASSLEDRPAETQYF
few NA TRBJ2-3 TRBV21-1 TGTGCCAGCAGCACCCGGACAGGAAGCACAGATACGCAGTATTTT CASSTRTGSTDTQYF
few NA TRBJ1-2 TRBV5-6 TGTGCCAGCAGCTTGAAACAGTTCTATGGCTACACCTTC CASSLKQFYGYTF
few NA TRBJ1-3 TRBV27 TGTGCCAGCAGGACGGGCTGGGGCTCTGGAAACACCATATATTTT CASRTGWGSGNTIYF
few TRBD2 TRBJ2-5 TRBV7-9 TGTGCCAGCAGGCAAACTAGCGGCCAAGAGACCCAGTACTTC CASRQTSGQETQYF
many NA TRBJ1-3 TRBV5-1 TGCGCCAGCAGCTTCGCAGGGCGCGGAAACACCATATATTTT CASSFAGRGNTIYF
NA TRBD1 TRBJ2-4 TRBV5-1 TGCGCCAGCAGCACGGAGGACAGGGTGGGCATTCAGTACTTC CASSTEDRVGIQYF
NA NA TRBJ2-6 TRBV7-9 TGTGCCAGCATCCCTCCCCCGGCTAACGGGGCCAACGTCCTGACTTTC CASIPPPANGANVLTF
few NA TRBJ1-5 TRBV18 TGTGCCAGCTCACCAATGGCTGGGAATCAGCCCCAGCATTTT CASSPMAGNQPQHF
few TRBD2 TRBJ2-2 TRBV6-1 TGTGCCAGCAGTCGAAGCCTTCTAGCGGGAGGGCCGACCGGGGAGCTGTTTTTT CASSRSLLAGGPTGELFF
few NA TRBJ2-7 TRBV15 TGTGCCACCAGCAGAGTTGGGCGGGCCTCCTACGAGCAGTACTTC CATSRVGRASYEQYF
NA NA TRBJ2-5 TRBV7-6 TGTGCCAGCAGCTTAGGGGCGGGGAAAGAGACCCAGTACTTC CASSLGAGKETQYF
few NA TRBJ2-2 TRBV6-5 TGTGCCAGCAGTTACTTCGCTAGCTTGGGCACCGGGGAGCTGTTTTTT CASSYFASLGTGELFF
NA NA TRBJ2-1 TRBV12-3/TRBV12-4 TGTGCCCTCAGTTCGATGCCTTCCGGGACTTTTAATCTCAATGAGCAGTTCTTC CALSSMPSGTFNLNEQFF
NA TRBD1 TRBJ1-1 TRBV20-1 TGCAGTGCTACACAAGACGCCGGGACAGGAGCTTTCTTT CSATQDAGTGAFF
few TRBD1 TRBJ2-7 TRBV29-1 TGCAGCGTTGAAGAGGGACAGAAACCATCCTACGAGCAGTACTTC CSVEEGQKPSYEQYF
few TRBD2 TRBJ2-1 TRBV12-3/TRBV12-4 TGTGCCAGCAGTTCCAGCGGGGTCAGCAATGAGCAGTTCTTC CASSSSGVSNEQFF
NA TRBD2 TRBJ2-1 TRBV7-9 TGTGCCAGCAGCCCCGGACTAGCGGGAGGTGGTGATGAGCAGTTCTTC CASSPGLAGGGDEQFF
NA TRBD1 TRBJ1-4 TRBV7-6 TGTGCCAGCGGCGAGGACAGGGGTGAAAAACTGTTTTTT CASGEDRGEKLFF
NA NA TRBJ1-5 TRBV7-2 TGTGCCAGCAGCTTTGGAGGGCGGGGGCTCAATCAGCCCCAGCATTTT CASSFGGRGLNQPQHF
NA NA TRBJ1-2 TRBV7-9 TGTGCCAGCAGCTTACAGGGGAGGTATGGCTACACCTTC CASSLQGRYGYTF
few NA TRBJ2-6 TRBV7-2 TGTGCCAGCAAGCAGGGGGGGGCCAACGTCCTGACTTTC CASKQGGANVLTF
few TRBD1 TRBJ2-5 TRBV20-1 TGCAGTGCTCGGGACAGGAAAGAGACCCAGTACTTC CSARDRKETQYF
NA TRBD1 TRBJ1-1 TRBV29-1 TGCAGCGTGGACAGGGGTTATAACACTGAAGCTTTCTTT CSVDRGYNTEAFF
NA TRBD1 TRBJ1-4 TRBV5-1 TGCGCCAGCAGCCCAGGGACAGGCCCTAATGAAAAACTGTTTTTT CASSPGTGPNEKLFF
NA NA TRBJ1-5 TRBV7-9 TGTGCCAGCAGCGCAGCGGGGCCCCAGCATTTT CASSAAGPQHF
few TRBD1 TRBJ2-5 TRBV6-1 TGTGCCAGCAGGACGGGACAGGTCTACTTGGAGACCCAGTACTTC CASRTGQVYLETQYF
NA NA TRBJ2-7 TRBV10-3 TGTGCCATCAGAACCGGGCCCTACGAGCAGTACTTC CAIRTGPYEQYF